These 20 T cell receptor beta chains were sequenced from one sample in a study of blood T cell repertoires in COVID-19. Sequencing used immunoSEQ multiplex PCR; TCRdb keeps in-frame clones, though not all of them. The repertoire holds under 200,000 clones, with roughly 80% as singletons. Sequenced input: PBMCs or T cells enriched from blood (not recorded which). The receptors were sampled from a man aged 50 or older who had recovered from COVID-19.

The rearrangement uses TRBV28 and TRBJ1-3, with 11 bases aligning to TRBD1. The germline CDR1 and CDR2 sequences are MDHEN and SYDVKM. CDR3 length equals 14 residues. V gave up 5 bases and J gave up 8 bases; unmatched junction bases: 5. In DNA, the CDR3 is TGTGCCAGCAGTAGGGGACAGGGGGTCGACACCATATATTTT. Translation: CASSRGQGVDTIYF.

This clone came up a few times. The genes are TRBV7-3 and TRBJ2-2; no clear D. CDR3 length: 15 amino acids. In germline, CDR1 is SGHTA, CDR2 FQGTGA. V was trimmed by 6 bases and J by 7 bases, leaving 18 bases between them. This CDR3 is CASSQSQAQSGELFF. The CDR3, as DNA: TGTGCCAGCAGTCAATCCCAGGCCCAGAGCGGGGAGCTGTTTTTT.

This sequence joins TRBV30 and TRBJ1-2; tentative D call: TRBD1 (5 bases). The CDR3 covers 13 residues. Deletions cut 5 bases from V and 4 bases from J, with 14 bases between. Germline assignment: CDR1 GTSNPN and CDR2 SVGIG (reference sequence). CDR3 protein: CAWGYARAYGYTF. The CDR3 DNA is TGTGCCTGGGGGTATGCCAGGGCCTATGGCTACACCTTC.

J is TRBJ1-2 and V is TRBV3-1 (or the pseudogene TRBV3-2), with D unclear. The germline V gene has CDR1 LGHDT and CDR2 YNNKEL (reference sequence). The germline V and J ends were trimmed by 4 bases and 7 bases, with 10 bases remaining between them. CDR3 length: 12 amino acids. The CDR3 spells CASSLKAGGYTF. The DNA for the CDR3 is TGTGCCAGCAGCCTCAAAGCGGGTGGCTACACCTTC.

J is TRBJ1-2 and V is TRBV6-6; D may be TRBD1 (5 bases). The ends were cut back, 5 bases at V and 4 bases at J, with 11 bases in the middle. Germline-derived CDR1 and CDR2 are MNHNY and SVGAGI (reference sequence). This CDR3 has 13 residues. The CDR3 sequence is CASSPDRTYGYTF. The CDR3 bases are TGTGCCAGCAGTCCCGACAGAACCTATGGCTACACCTTC.

The table lists this clone with a count of one. The chain has TRBV5-6 and TRBJ1-2; possibly TRBD1 for D (6 bases). The CDR3 is 15 residues long. In germline, CDR1 is SGHDT, CDR2 YYEEEE. Trimming cost V 4 bases and J 4 bases, with 17 bases left between them. This chain's CDR3 is CASSETGRGVYGYTF. CDR3 DNA: TGTGCCAGCAGCGAAACAGGGAGGGGCGTCTATGGCTACACCTTC.

V and J are TRBV5-1 and TRBJ2-3, with D possibly TRBD2 on 6 matching bases. The CDR3 runs to 17 residues. CDR1 and CDR2 from the germline V gene are SGHRS and YFSETQ. Trimming took off 4 bases at V and 9 bases at J, with 27 bases between the two ends. CDR3: CASSPFGSSSGDRTQYF. The CDR3 DNA follows: TGCGCCAGCAGCCCATTTGGGTCTAGTTCGGGGGATCGAACGCAGTATTTT.

This clone has just one count. The chain has TRBV6-2 or TRBV6-3 and TRBJ2-3; TRBD2 might be the D (6 bases). The CDR3 consists of 18 residues. V lost 0 bases and J lost 0, with 16 bases in between. Germline V gene sequence: CDR1 MNHEY, CDR2 SVGEGT. This chain's CDR3 is CASSYSSGTRTSTDTQYF. The CDR3 DNA sequence: TGTGCCAGCAGTTACTCGTCCGGGACTCGGACTAGCACAGATACGCAGTATTTT.

The count of this clone is one. The chain has TRBV28 and TRBJ1-6; D is uncertain. The CDR3 totals 17 residues. Per the germline V gene, CDR1 is MDHEN and CDR2 is SYDVKM. The V and J ends lost 5 bases and 0 bases respectively, with 14 bases between them. CDR3 residues: CASSREGKSSYNSPLHF. DNA of the CDR3: TGTGCCAGCAGTAGGGAGGGAAAAAGCTCCTATAATTCACCCCTCCACTTT.

The chain links TRBV14 to TRBJ1-2; tentatively, D is TRBD1 (5 bases). Trimming shortened V by 4 bases and J by 8 bases, and 14 bases separated the two germline ends. There are 13 residues in the CDR3. Germline lookup yields CDR1 SGHDN and CDR2 FVKESK. The CDR3 region is CASSLAGRAGYTF. In DNA, the CDR3 is TGTGCCAGCAGCCTGGCGGGGCGGGCAGGCTACACCTTC.

The sample holds a few counts of this clone. The chain recombines TRBV11-2 with TRBJ2-5; D may be TRBD1 (5 bases). This CDR3 is built from 12 residues. Germline CDR1 SGHAT, CDR2 FQNNGV. V was trimmed by 2 bases and J by 4 bases, leaving 5 bases between them. The CDR3 DNA is TGTGCCAGCAGCTTAAGGGGAGAGACCCAGTACTTC. This codes for CASSLRGETQYF.

This clone showed up just once. V is TRBV12-3 or TRBV12-4 and J is TRBJ2-5; maybe TRBD2 (5 bases). V lost 3 bases to trimming and J lost 5 bases, with 10 bases between them. The CDR3 consists of 13 residues. The CDR3 is CASSFGGWETQYF. The CDR3 region has the DNA TGTGCCAGCAGTTTTGGCGGGTGGGAGACCCAGTACTTC.

This clone has only a few counts. The rearrangement joins TRBV7-3 to TRBJ2-1; 8 bases match TRBD2. The CDR3 runs to 14 residues. In germline, CDR1 is SGHTA, CDR2 FQGTGA. The V gene end was trimmed by 2 bases and the J gene end by 12 bases; junction bases not matched to a gene: 9. Written as DNA, the CDR3 is TGTGCCAGCAGCTTAGGTATCAGCGGGGGAGGGCAGTTCTTC. Protein product: CASSLGISGGGQFF.

This clone was detected only once. This chain links TRBV3-1 (or the pseudogene TRBV3-2) with TRBJ1-1; TRBD1 might be the D (5 bases). The germline CDR1 and CDR2 sequences are LGHDT and YNNKEL (reference sequence). Deletions cut 3 bases from V and 8 bases from J, with 13 bases between. The CDR3 runs to 13 residues. Here the CDR3 reads CASSQGGSLEAFF. CDR3 coding DNA: TGTGCCAGCAGCCAGGGGGGATCGTTAGAAGCTTTCTTT.

The rearrangement uses TRBV27 and TRBJ2-1; no firm D call. Trimming cost V 7 bases and J 3 bases, with 13 bases left between them. The germline V gene encodes CDR1 MNHEY and CDR2 SMNVEV (reference sequence). The CDR3 has 14 amino acids. The CDR3 nucleotides are TGTGCCAGCAAGCCGACTGGCATCTACAATGAGCAGTTCTTC. Its translation is CASKPTGIYNEQFF.

V usage is TRBV7-9 and J usage is TRBJ2-4; D is undetermined. The germline gives CDR1 SEHNR, CDR2 FQNEAQ (reference sequence). The CDR3 loop spans 12 amino acids. V lost 4 bases and J 9 bases, leaving 10 bases between the germline ends. The DNA for the CDR3 is TGTGCCAGCAGCTCGCGGTTGGGCATTCAGTACTTC. This translates into CASSSRLGIQYF.

V and J are TRBV4-2 and TRBJ1-5; no definite D call. The germline gives CDR1 LGHNA, CDR2 YNFKEQ. This CDR3 contains 17 residues. With 0 bases removed from V and 3 bases from J, the gap between germline ends came to 15 bases. In DNA form, the CDR3 reads TGTGCCAGCAGCCAAGATCGGCGGGTCCTACCCAATCAGCCCCAGCATTTT. This encodes CASSQDRRVLPNQPQHF.

This chain connects TRBV4-1 to TRBJ2-7; D might be TRBD1 (5 bases). Deletions cut 0 bases from V and 3 bases from J, with 12 bases between. The germline gives CDR1 MGHRA, CDR2 YSYEKL. CDR3 length equals 15 residues. CDR3 sequence: CASSQELQALYEQYF. The CDR3 DNA is TGCGCCAGCAGCCAAGAGTTACAGGCCCTCTACGAGCAGTACTTC.

The chain links TRBV28 to TRBJ1-2; TRBD1 might be the D (5 bases). There are 13 residues in the CDR3. Trimming removed 4 bases at V and 5 bases at J, with 11 bases between. Germline V gene data show CDR1 as MDHEN and CDR2 as SYDVKM. The CDR3 coding sequence is TGTGCCAGCAGTTACCCTCGGGGGTATGGCTACACCTTC. Its protein product is CASSYPRGYGYTF.

This clone was seen a single time. This chain connects TRBV6-6 to TRBJ1-6; D is perhaps TRBD1 (6 bases). The V end lost 6 bases, the J end lost 7 bases, and 13 bases lay between the germline ends. The CDR3 runs to 14 residues. Germline V gene lookup returns CDR1 MNHNY and CDR2 SVGAGI (reference sequence). CDR3 DNA: TGTGCCAGCAGCGTACAGGGATGGAATTCACCCCTCCACTTT. Translation: CASSVQGWNSPLHF.